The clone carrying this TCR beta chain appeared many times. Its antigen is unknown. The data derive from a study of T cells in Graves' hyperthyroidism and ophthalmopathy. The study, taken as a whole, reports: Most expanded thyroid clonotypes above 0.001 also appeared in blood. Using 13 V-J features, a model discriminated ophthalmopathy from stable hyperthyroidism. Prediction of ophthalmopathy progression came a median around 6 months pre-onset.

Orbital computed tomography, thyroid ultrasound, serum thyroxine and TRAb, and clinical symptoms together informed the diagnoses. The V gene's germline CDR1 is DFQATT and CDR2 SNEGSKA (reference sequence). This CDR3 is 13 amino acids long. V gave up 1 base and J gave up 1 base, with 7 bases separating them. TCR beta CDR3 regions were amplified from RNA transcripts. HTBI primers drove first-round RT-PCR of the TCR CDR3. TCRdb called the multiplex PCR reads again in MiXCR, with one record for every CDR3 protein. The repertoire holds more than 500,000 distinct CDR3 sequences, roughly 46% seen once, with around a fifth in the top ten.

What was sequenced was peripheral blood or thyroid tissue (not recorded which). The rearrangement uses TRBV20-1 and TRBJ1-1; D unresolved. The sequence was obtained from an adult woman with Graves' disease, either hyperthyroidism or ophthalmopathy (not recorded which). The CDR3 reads CSARGTENTEAFF. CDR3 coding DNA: TGCAGTGCTAGAGGAACGGAGAACACTGAAGCTTTCTTT.